This T cell receptor (beta chain) was found in a study of STAT5B mutations in CD4+ large granular lymphocyte leukemia. Only in-frame clones appear in the TCRdb table, and some are missing; sequencing was by immunoSEQ multiplex PCR. The repertoire holds around 31,000 clones, about 74% seen once, with 0.8% to 1.2% in the top ten. V was cut by 5 bases and J by 2 bases, with 18 bases left in between. Germline CDR1 SGHVS, CDR2 FQNEAQ. The CDR3 runs to 16 residues. This TCR was recovered from a human donor in good health. Sequencing used CD4+ T cells from blood buffy coats. V gene TRBV7-8 combines with J gene TRBJ1-2; no clear D. CDR3 in DNA: TGTGCCAGCAGCACCTCGAGGTTTGCGGAGAACTATGGCTACACCTTC. This sequence encodes CASSTSRFAENYGYTF.